One and the same sample provided the 13 T cell receptor beta chains below, sequenced in a study of T-cell memory formation after mild COVID-19. Using its own MiXCR run on the 5' RACE reads, TCRdb lists one record per CDR3 protein. The sample consists of around 300,000 distinct CDR3 sequences, around an eighth of them appearing once. The sequencing sample was made of PBMCs or a T cell subset sorted from them (not recorded which). These receptors originate from a man younger than 35 who had mild COVID-19 (a few samples of this study predate the infection). Cell type and time point are not known.

This clonotype has only a few counts. J is TRBJ2-2 and V is TRBV7-3; TRBD2 matches 9 bases. This CDR3 is 15 amino acids long. The V and J ends lost 5 bases and 4 bases, in that order; junction bases with no gene match: 5. CDR1 and CDR2 (germline): SGHTA, FQGTGA. CDR3 in amino acids: CASSRGGVGTGELFF. DNA of the CDR3: TGTGCCAGCAGCCGCGGGGGGGTCGGCACCGGGGAGCTGTTTTTT.

V and J are TRBV4-1 and TRBJ1-5; D is unresolved. The V gene lost 1 base and the J gene lost 0 bases, with 10 bases spanning the gap. This CDR3 has 16 amino acids. The V gene's germline CDR1 is MGHRA and CDR2 YSYEKL. The CDR3 DNA follows: TGCGCCAGCAGCCAAGTTTCGGCAGCTAGCAATCAGCCCCAGCATTTT. The encoded protein is CASSQVSAASNQPQHF.

A few counts support this clonotype. The J gene is TRBJ2-3, the V gene TRBV7-3; the match to TRBD2 covers 8 bases. The CDR3 is 15 residues long. V dropped 1 base and J dropped 6; count of bases not matched to a gene: 6. Germline V lookup: CDR1 SGHTA, CDR2 FQGTGA. The CDR3 sequence: CASSLRRGGQDTQYF. CDR3 nucleotide sequence: TGTGCCAGCAGCTTAAGACGGGGGGGCCAGGATACGCAGTATTTT.

V gene TRBV20-1 combines with J gene TRBJ2-2; D is undetermined. Per germline, CDR1 DFQATT and CDR2 SNEGSKA (reference sequence). The CDR3 is 12 residues long. Deletions cut 3 bases from V and 7 bases from J, with 9 bases between. CDR3 in DNA: TGCAGTGCTAGGGGTCAAGGCGGGGAGCTGTTTTTT. This translates into CSARGQGGELFF.

The genes are TRBV20-1 and TRBJ1-1; maybe TRBD1 (5 bases). CDR3 size: 12 residues. V lost 6 bases to trimming and J lost 10 bases, with 18 bases between them. From germline, CDR1 is DFQATT and CDR2 SNEGSKA (reference sequence). As DNA, the CDR3 is TGCAGTGCACCCCCGGGGGGATTGGGAGCTTTCTTT. Amino acid sequence: CSAPPGGLGAFF.

The chain recombines TRBV2 with TRBJ1-5, with a possible D match to TRBD1 (6 bases). Germline values: CDR1 SNHLY, CDR2 FYNNEI. Trimming stripped 5 bases from V and 10 bases from J, with 9 bases between. This CDR3 has 11 amino acids. In DNA, the CDR3 is TGTGCCAGCAGTAGGGGGAACCCCCAGCATTTT. Its translation is CASSRGNPQHF.

This clonotype occurred a few times. This chain connects TRBV5-1 to TRBJ1-5; D is perhaps TRBD1 (6 bases). V lost 2 bases and J 8 bases, leaving 11 bases between the germline ends. Looked up from germline, CDR1 is SGHRS and CDR2 is YFSETQ. The CDR3 loop spans 13 amino acids. The CDR3 is CASSFVTGEPQHF. CDR3 in DNA: TGCGCCAGCAGCTTTGTGACAGGCGAGCCCCAGCATTTT.

This clonotype was seen more than once but under ten times. The genes are TRBV3-1 and TRBJ2-3, with D perhaps matching TRBD2 (5 bases). The V gene lost 3 bases and the J gene lost 10 bases, with 14 bases spanning the gap. Germline V CDR1 and CDR2: LGHDT, YNNKEL (reference sequence). The CDR3 contains 13 residues. CDR3 sequence reads: CASSQAIEGAQYF. The CDR3 nucleotides are TGTGCCAGCAGCCAGGCGATAGAGGGTGCGCAGTATTTT.

The rearrangement joins TRBV9 to TRBJ1-4; 8 bases agree with TRBD1. Germline trimming cut 3 bases from V and 6 bases from J; bases unmatched to any gene: 4. The CDR3 sequence is 14 residues long. The germline V gene encodes CDR1 SGDLS and CDR2 YYNGEE. The chain's CDR3 is CASSAGQGDEKLFF. The CDR3 nucleotides read TGTGCCAGCAGCGCCGGACAGGGCGATGAAAAACTGTTTTTT.

The J gene is TRBJ1-6, the V gene TRBV18; the D is unclear. The V end was cut by 2 bases, the J end by 6 bases, with 20 bases between. CDR1 is KGHSH, CDR2 LQKENI, per germline. This CDR3 contains 18 residues. The CDR3 nucleotides are TGTGCCAGCTCACCAGTTGATTTGGCAGGAGAAGTTAATTCACCCCTCCACTTT. This sequence encodes CASSPVDLAGEVNSPLHF.

This clonotype was seen ten or more times. The chain recombines TRBV5-1 with TRBJ1-2; TRBD1 might be the D (6 bases). Germline CDR1 and CDR2: SGHRS and YFSETQ. V was clipped by 2 bases and J by 10 bases, with 9 bases between them. This CDR3 has 11 residues. The CDR3, as DNA: TGCGCCAGCAGCTTAGGACAGAACTACACCTTC. Its protein is CASSLGQNYTF.

The gene calls are TRBV7-2 and TRBJ1-4, with 8 bases lining up with TRBD1. Trimming took 4 bases from V and 5 from J; bases not matched to a gene: 3. The CDR3 is made up of 14 amino acids. From germline, CDR1 is SGHTA and CDR2 FQGNSA. The CDR3 coding sequence is TGTGCCAGCAGCTCGGACAGGGTCAATGAAAAACTGTTTTTT. It encodes CASSSDRVNEKLFF.

This clonotype has a handful of counts. The CDR3 DNA follows: TGTGCCAGCAGCCAAGTTGAGCACGAGCAGTACTTC. Its protein product is CASSQVEHEQYF. The chain carries TRBV4-2 and TRBJ2-7; D gene uncertain. The germline V gene encodes CDR1 LGHNA and CDR2 YNFKEQ. V was trimmed by 1 base and J by 5 bases, leaving 6 bases between them. The CDR3 has 12 amino acids.